This entry lists 27 T cell receptor beta chains sequenced from one sample in a study of T cells after yellow fever vaccination. In TCRdb, the 5' RACE reads were re-called with MiXCR into one record per CDR3 protein. This sample yields 500,000 to 650,000 distinct CDR3 sequences, of which 12% are seen a single time; just under 15% belongs to the top ten. The material was PBMCs, obtained on the day of the yellow fever booster vaccination. The receptor source for this set is a man under 40 who received the YFV17D yellow fever vaccine.

V is TRBV7-6 and J is TRBJ2-1; either TRBD1 or TRBD2 may supply D (5 bases each). CDR1 is SGHVS and CDR2 is FNYEAQ in the germline V gene. The V end was cut by 8 bases, the J end by 8 bases, with 22 bases between. The CDR3 has 15 amino acids. The CDR3 nucleotides read TGTGCCAGCTCGGTCGGGGCGGCGAGGGGCTATGAGCAGTTCTTC. This encodes CASSVGAARGYEQFF. The full variable domain, in which reference TRBV7-6 and TRBJ2-1 provide the parts outside the CDR3, is GAGVSQSPRYKVTKRGQDVALRCDPISGHVSLYWYRQALGQGPEFLTYFNYEAQQDKSGLPNDRFSAERPEGSISTLTIQRTEQRDSAMYRCASSVGAARGYEQFFGPGTRLTVL.

V usage is TRBV7-2 and J usage is TRBJ2-1; 12 positions agree with TRBD2. The CDR3 spans 14 residues. Germline V CDR1 and CDR2: SGHTA, FQGNSA. J was trimmed by 6 bases and V by 6 bases; bases with no gene match: 3. The CDR3 here is CASRPSGGVNEQFF. In nucleotides, the CDR3 is TGTGCCAGCAGGCCTAGCGGGGGGGTCAATGAGCAGTTCTTC.

The V gene is TRBV3-1, the J gene TRBJ2-6; 7 bases are a match to TRBD1. Germline loops: CDR1 LGHDT, CDR2 YNNKEL (reference sequence). CDR3 length: 19 residues. Trimming removed 3 bases from V and 0 bases from J; junction bases left unmatched: 11. CDR3 region: CASSHESPGQASGANVLTF. CDR3 DNA sequence: TGTGCCAGCAGCCACGAATCCCCCGGACAGGCCTCTGGGGCCAACGTCCTGACTTTC.

The sample holds one count of this clonotype. The chain has TRBV30 and TRBJ1-1; D remains ambiguous. Looked up from germline, CDR1 is GTSNPN and CDR2 is SVGIG (reference sequence). Trimming removed 8 bases at V and 1 base at J, with 11 bases between. The CDR3 is made up of 12 amino acids. The CDR3 spells CALKFENTEAFF. In nucleotides, the CDR3 is TGTGCCCTAAAGTTCGAGAACACTGAAGCTTTCTTT.

Only a few counts were recorded for this clonotype. This chain uses TRBV7-2 with TRBJ2-5; perhaps TRBD2 as D (5 bases). The CDR3 has 13 amino acids. CDR1 and CDR2 (germline): SGHTA, FQGNSA. The V end lost 1 base, the J end lost 3 bases, and 6 bases lay between the germline ends. CDR3 bases: TGTGCCAGCAGCTTAGAGACTAAAGAGACCCAGTACTTC. It codes for CASSLETKETQYF.

The V gene is TRBV20-1, the J gene TRBJ1-4; tentative D call: TRBD1 (5 bases). Deletions cut 6 bases from V and 7 bases from J, with 15 bases between. The CDR3 loop spans 13 amino acids. The germline V gene encodes CDR1 DFQATT and CDR2 SNEGSKA (reference sequence). CDR3 in amino acids: CSARSPGGEKLFF. The CDR3 DNA follows: TGCAGTGCGCGTAGCCCGGGGGGTGAAAAACTGTTTTTT.

The CDR3: CASSIVLTSPKNIQYF. As DNA, the CDR3 is TGTGCCAGTAGTATAGTGCTCACAAGCCCAAAAAACATTCAGTACTTC. This sequence joins TRBV19 and TRBJ2-4; D ambiguous. From germline, CDR1 is LNHDA and CDR2 SQIVND (reference sequence). The CDR3 totals 16 residues. V lost 1 base to trimming and J lost 4 bases, with 14 bases between them.

The chain joins TRBV27 to TRBJ2-7; 7 bases line up with TRBD2. The J segment lost 1 base and the V segment lost 5 bases, leaving 8 bases of the junction unmatched. CDR1 MNHEY and CDR2 SMNVEV come from the germline V gene (reference sequence). The CDR3 runs to 15 residues. The CDR3 loop is CASSPTAGLSYEQYF. CDR3 in DNA: TGTGCCAGCAGTCCGACAGCGGGACTATCCTACGAGCAGTACTTC.

CDR3 coding DNA: TGTGCCAGCAGCTTAAGCCCTCCTACAGGGGGCGGGGGCACAGATACGCAGTATTTT. It encodes CASSLSPPTGGGGTDTQYF. The chain joins TRBV7-6 to TRBJ2-3, with 9 nucleotides matching TRBD1. The CDR3 length is 19 residues. Losses at the gene ends were 2 bases for V and 1 base for J; bases not matched to a gene: 13. Germline lookup yields CDR1 SGHVS and CDR2 FNYEAQ.

This clonotype has a handful of counts. CDR3 sequence reads: CASSLDGLAGGETQYF. CDR3 DNA: TGCGCCAGCAGCCTAGATGGACTAGCGGGAGGAGAGACCCAGTACTTC. J is TRBJ2-5 and V is TRBV5-1, with TRBD2 matching over 14 bases. The V gene end was trimmed by 4 bases and the J gene end by 4 bases; junction bases not matched to a gene: 6. The CDR3 totals 16 residues. Germline V gives CDR1 SGHRS, CDR2 YFSETQ.

The J gene is TRBJ2-5, the V gene TRBV7-2, with 8 positions matching TRBD1. This CDR3 has 17 amino acids. V lost 3 bases, J lost 5 bases, and 14 bases stayed unmatched. CDR1 and CDR2 from the germline V gene are SGHTA and FQGNSA. The CDR3: CASSFANGNRGAETQYF. The CDR3 bases are TGTGCCAGCAGCTTTGCCAATGGGAACAGGGGGGCGGAGACCCAGTACTTC.

This clonotype was picked up many times. The chain carries TRBV19 and TRBJ1-1; 11 positions match TRBD1. CDR3 length: 13 amino acids. The V gene's germline CDR1 is LNHDA and CDR2 SQIVND (reference sequence). Unmatched junction bases numbered 3, after V lost 9 bases and J lost 3 bases. This CDR3 is CASMDRGHTEAFF. Here the CDR3 DNA reads TGTGCCAGCATGGACAGGGGGCACACTGAAGCTTTCTTT. The entire variable domain, with the rest obtained from reference TRBV19 and TRBJ1-1, is as follows: DGGITQSPKYLFRKEGQNVTLSCEQNLNHDAMYWYRQDPGQGLRLIYYSQIVNDFQKGDIAEGYSVSREKKESFPLTVTSAQKNPTAFYLCASMDRGHTEAFFGQGTRLTVV.

This clonotype was observed a few times. V gene TRBV19 combines with J gene TRBJ2-2, with D tentatively TRBD1 or TRBD2 (5 bases each). The V gene's germline CDR1 is LNHDA and CDR2 SQIVND (reference sequence). V gave up 3 bases and J gave up 6 bases, with 8 bases separating them. This CDR3 comprises 13 residues. CDR3: CASSIPGPGELFF. The CDR3 region has the DNA TGTGCCAGTAGTATCCCGGGGCCCGGGGAGCTGTTTTTT.

This clonotype was found many times. The rearrangement uses TRBV20-1 and TRBJ2-7; TRBD1 might be the D (5 bases). Germline V gene sequence: CDR1 DFQATT, CDR2 SNEGSKA (reference sequence). The V gene lost 5 bases and the J gene lost 1 base, with 15 bases spanning the gap. The CDR3 runs to 14 residues. This chain's CDR3 is CSALRQGGSYEQYF. The CDR3 coding sequence is TGCAGTGCTCTTCGGCAGGGCGGTTCCTACGAGCAGTACTTC.

The V call is TRBV11-1, the J call TRBJ2-1; unclear D gene. The CDR3 has 12 residues. V was pared by 5 bases and J by 7 bases, with 9 bases between. Germline values: CDR1 SGHAT, CDR2 FQDESV (reference sequence). CDR3 sequence: CASSPRRNEQFF. Written as DNA, the CDR3 is TGTGCCAGCAGCCCCCGGAGAAATGAGCAGTTCTTC.

The table lists this clonotype with a few counts. This chain links TRBV16 with TRBJ2-5, with D possibly TRBD1 on 6 matching bases. Trimming took off 4 bases at V and 0 bases at J, with 9 bases between the two ends. There are 14 residues in the CDR3. In germline, CDR1 is KGHSY, CDR2 FQNENV. CDR3 loop: CASSRQADQETQYF. CDR3 sequence (DNA): TGTGCCAGCAGCCGACAGGCCGACCAAGAGACCCAGTACTTC.

This clonotype was counted between two and nine times. V gene TRBV20-1 combines with J gene TRBJ1-2; 7 nucleotides match TRBD1. The germline gives CDR1 DFQATT, CDR2 SNEGSKA (reference sequence). The V and J ends lost 3 bases and 0 bases, in that order; junction bases with no gene match: 7. CDR3 length: 15 amino acids. In DNA, the CDR3 is TGCAGTGCTAGGCCGGGACAGCTCTCTAACTATGGCTACACCTTC. Protein sequence: CSARPGQLSNYGYTF.

Only a few counts were recorded for this clonotype. The chain recombines TRBV25-1 with TRBJ2-7; the D gene is possibly TRBD1 (6 bases). The CDR3 spans 17 residues. Trimming pared 4 bases from V and 3 bases from J, leaving 22 bases between. CDR1 and CDR2 (germline): MGHDK, SYGVNS. The CDR3 reads CASSAEGQGKGDYEQYF. The CDR3 DNA follows: TGTGCCAGCAGTGCCGAGGGCCAGGGGAAAGGGGACTACGAGCAGTACTTC.

This clonotype was observed many times. The chain carries TRBV20-1 and TRBJ2-2, with 8 bases matching TRBD1. The CDR3 runs 15 residues. V trimming: 6 bases; J trimming: 7 bases; junction bases outside the gene matches: 13. CDR1 and CDR2 from the germline V gene are DFQATT and SNEGSKA (reference sequence). The CDR3 DNA reads as TGCAGTGCACAGCCACGGACAGGGATAGTCGGGGAGCTGTTTTTT. It yields the protein CSAQPRTGIVGELFF.

CDR3 region: CASSSDPGTGNYEQYF. The CDR3 DNA follows: TGCGCCAGCAGCTCAGATCCCGGGACAGGAAACTACGAGCAGTACTTC. This chain uses TRBV5-1 with TRBJ2-7; 8 bases are shared with TRBD1. The germline CDR1 and CDR2 sequences are SGHRS and YFSETQ. The ends lost 3 bases at V and 3 bases at J; junction bases unmatched: 11. The CDR3 contains 16 residues.

This clonotype was picked up a small number of times. This chain connects TRBV20-1 to TRBJ2-5, with TRBD2 as a possible D gene (6 bases). CDR1 is DFQATT, CDR2 SNEGSKA, per germline (reference sequence). CDR3 length: 14 residues. V was pared by 3 bases and J by 6 bases, with 17 bases between. CDR3 coding DNA: TGCAGTGCTAGCGATCTAGCGCGCTCTAAGACCCAGTACTTC. This translates into CSASDLARSKTQYF.

A few counts support this clonotype. This chain connects TRBV18 to TRBJ2-5, with 7 bases identical to TRBD1. This CDR3 has 14 residues. Germline loops: CDR1 KGHSH, CDR2 LQKENI. Trimming at V came to 3 bases and at J to 4 bases, leaving 5 bases not matched to a gene. CDR3 nucleotides: TGTGCCAGCTCACCTCGACAGGGAAGAGAGACCCAGTACTTC. Amino acids: CASSPRQGRETQYF.

V and J are TRBV11-1 and TRBJ2-1; 15 bases align to TRBD2. This CDR3 contains 18 residues. Germline V gene lookup returns CDR1 SGHAT and CDR2 FQDESV (reference sequence). V lost 5 bases, J lost 2 bases, and 7 bases stayed unmatched. The DNA for the CDR3 is TGTGCCAGCAGCCCGTGGACTAGCGGGAGGGGCCCCTACAATGAGCAGTTCTTC. Its translation is CASSPWTSGRGPYNEQFF. Full variable domain (remainder filled in from reference TRBV11-1 and TRBJ2-1): EAEVAQSPRYKITEKSQAVAFWCDPISGHATLYWYRQILGQGPELLVQFQDESVVDDSQLPKDRFSAERLKGVDSTLKIQPAELGDSAMYLCASSPWTSGRGPYNEQFFGPGTRLTVL.

The J gene is TRBJ2-5, the V gene TRBV20-1, with 8 bases aligning to TRBD2. The V gene's germline CDR1 is DFQATT and CDR2 SNEGSKA (reference sequence). CDR3 size: 14 residues. V trimming: 0 bases; J trimming: 2 bases; junction bases outside the gene matches: 2. CDR3 amino acids: CSARDGGGQETQYF. The CDR3 DNA reads as TGCAGTGCTAGAGATGGCGGGGGGCAAGAGACCCAGTACTTC.

This clonotype came up a few times. This chain connects TRBV20-1 to TRBJ2-1; tentative D call: TRBD2 (6 bases). The CDR3 covers 11 residues. CDR1 and CDR2 from the germline V gene are DFQATT and SNEGSKA (reference sequence). Trimming took 3 bases from V and 12 from J, leaving 12 bases between them. The CDR3 reads CSASPGSGQFF. The CDR3 nucleotides are TGCAGTGCTAGTCCCGGGAGCGGGCAGTTCTTC.

The genes are TRBV2 and TRBJ2-1; 7 nucleotides match TRBD2. CDR1 is SNHLY, CDR2 FYNNEI, per germline. Germline trimming cut 6 bases from V and 5 bases from J; bases unmatched to any gene: 4. The CDR3 totals 13 residues. The CDR3 sequence: CASRAGLNNEQFF. The CDR3 DNA follows: TGTGCCAGCAGAGCGGGACTCAACAATGAGCAGTTCTTC.

This clonotype was detected a few times. The V gene is TRBV6-5, the J gene TRBJ1-5; 8 bases map to TRBD1. This CDR3 contains 15 residues. V gave up 4 bases and J gave up 2 bases; unmatched junction bases: 4. CDR1 is MNHEY and CDR2 is SVGAGI in the germline V gene. The CDR3 nucleotides read TGTGCCAGCAGTTGGGCGACAGGGGGCAATCAGCCCCAGCATTTT. This translates into CASSWATGGNQPQHF.